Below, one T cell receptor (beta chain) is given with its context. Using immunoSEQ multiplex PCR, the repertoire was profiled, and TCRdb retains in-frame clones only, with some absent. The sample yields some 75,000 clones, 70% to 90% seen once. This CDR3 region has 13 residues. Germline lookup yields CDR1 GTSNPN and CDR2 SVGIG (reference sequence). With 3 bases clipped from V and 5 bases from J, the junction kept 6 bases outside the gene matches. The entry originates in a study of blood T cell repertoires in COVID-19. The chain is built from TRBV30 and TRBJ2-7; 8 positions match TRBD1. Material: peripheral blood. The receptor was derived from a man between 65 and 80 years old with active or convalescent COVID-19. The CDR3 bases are TGTGCCTGGAGGGCGGACAGGGACCACGAGCAGTACTTC. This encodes CAWRADRDHEQYF.